A single sample is the source of the 3 T cell receptor beta chains below, sequenced in a study of blood T cell repertoires in COVID-19. Some clones are missing from TCRdb's copy, which holds only in-frame ones; the method was immunoSEQ multiplex PCR. The data show about 200,000 clones, 85% to 90% seen once. The sample was peripheral blood. The source is a man between 50 and 59 years old with acute or convalescent COVID-19.

The genes are TRBV6-1 and TRBJ2-7; 7 positions agree with TRBD1. The V segment lost 3 bases and the J segment 3 bases; nucleotides outside the gene matches: 5. There are 14 residues in the CDR3. Germline CDR1 reads MNHNS; CDR2 reads SASEGT. The CDR3 sequence: CASSDAGTVYEQYF. DNA for the CDR3: TGTGCCAGCAGTGACGCCGGGACAGTCTACGAGCAGTACTTC.

This chain joins TRBV6-6 and TRBJ1-1; D gene uncertain. V lost 4 bases to trimming and J lost 1 base, with 7 bases between them. This CDR3 has 13 amino acids. Germline loops: CDR1 MNHNY, CDR2 SVGAGI (reference sequence). CDR3 protein: CASSFSQNTEAFF. CDR3 coding DNA: TGTGCCAGCAGTTTTTCACAGAACACTGAAGCTTTCTTT.

This clone was recorded at least ten times. The gene calls are TRBV25-1 and TRBJ1-1; 8 positions match TRBD1. Germline V gene sequence: CDR1 MGHDK, CDR2 SYGVNS. The CDR3 spans 12 residues. The V gene end was trimmed by 8 bases and the J gene end by 4 bases; junction bases not matched to a gene: 3. CDR3 in amino acids: CASLQGGTEAFF. CDR3 nucleotides: TGTGCCAGCTTACAGGGGGGCACTGAAGCTTTCTTT.